These 31 T cell receptor beta chains originate from one sample sequenced in a study of blood T cell repertoires in COVID-19. Here immunoSEQ multiplex PCR was the method, and the copy in TCRdb shows in-frame clones only, minus some. The profile shows around 17,000 clones, under 95% of them singletons. The sequenced sample consisted of peripheral blood. Source of these receptors: a man in his sixties with active COVID-19.

V gene TRBV11-2 combines with J gene TRBJ1-3; 7 nucleotides match TRBD1. The trim removed 5 bases at V and 3 bases at J, leaving 7 bases unmatched. CDR1 and CDR2 (germline): SGHAT, FQNNGV. The CDR3 has 15 amino acids. CDR3: CASSLATGIGNTIYF. The CDR3 nucleotides are TGTGCCAGCAGCCTAGCGACAGGGATTGGAAACACCATATATTTT. Looking up the rest from reference TRBV11-2 and TRBJ1-3 gives the full variable domain: EAGVAQSPRYKIIEKRQSVAFWCNPISGHATLYWYQQILGQGPKLLIQFQNNGVVDDSQLPKDRFSAERLKGVDSTLKIQPAKLEDSAVYLCASSLATGIGNTIYFGEGSWLTVV.

The chain carries TRBV21-1 and TRBJ2-7; the table calls TRBD1, which could not be checked here. TRBV21-1 is marked as a pseudogene. The CDR3 length is 14 residues. CDR3 coding DNA: TGTGCCAGCAGCAACCGGACAGGGCTCTACGAGCAGTACTTC. Protein sequence: CASSNRTGLYEQYF.

The V gene is TRBV10-3, the J gene TRBJ1-2, with D hard to call. This CDR3 is built from 12 residues. Germline V gene sequence: CDR1 ENHRY, CDR2 SYGVKD. The V end was cut by 8 bases, the J end by 2 bases, with 9 bases between. CDR3 nucleotide sequence: TGTGCCATCGGGGAGGGCAACTATGGCTACACCTTC. As protein: CAIGEGNYGYTF.

The V and J genes are TRBV19 and TRBJ2-5, with TRBD1 identical over 9 bases. J gave up 5 bases and V 6 bases, and 4 bases lay outside the gene matches. Germline V gene lookup returns CDR1 LNHDA and CDR2 SQIVND (reference sequence). The CDR3 loop spans 13 amino acids. In nucleotides, the CDR3 is TGTGCCAGTAGAAGACAGGGGGGGGAGACCCAGTACTTC. As protein: CASRRQGGETQYF.

The CDR3: CASSPLAGGQETQYF. The CDR3 nucleotides are TGTGCCAGCTCTCCGCTAGCGGGGGGACAAGAGACCCAGTACTTC. This chain uses TRBV18 with TRBJ2-5; TRBD2 agrees at 11 bases. In germline, CDR1 is KGHSH, CDR2 LQKENI. Trimming removed 6 bases from V and 2 bases from J; junction bases left unmatched: 5. The CDR3 is 15 residues long.

This clone has only a few counts. In nucleotides, the CDR3 is TGTGCCAGCAGAGCCGACAGGAGCAATCAGCCCCAGCATTTT. Amino acids: CASRADRSNQPQHF. This chain connects TRBV2 to TRBJ1-5; possibly TRBD1 for D (6 bases). Germline loops: CDR1 SNHLY, CDR2 FYNNEI. V gave up 6 bases and J gave up 1 base, with 10 bases separating them. The CDR3 sequence is 14 residues long.

The V and J genes are TRBV3-1 (or the pseudogene TRBV3-2) and TRBJ2-4, with a possible D match to TRBD2 (5 bases). Germline assignment: CDR1 LGHDT and CDR2 YNNKEL (reference sequence). Trimming removed 0 bases at V and 9 bases at J, with 9 bases between. CDR3 size: 13 residues. CDR3 loop: CASSQESGFIQYF. CDR3 nucleotides: TGTGCCAGCAGCCAAGAGTCGGGGTTCATTCAGTACTTC.

The rearrangement joins TRBV5-1 to TRBJ1-2; a possible D gene is TRBD1 (5 bases). CDR3 size: 15 residues. Trimming pared 3 bases from V and 4 bases from J, leaving 16 bases between. The germline CDR1 and CDR2 sequences are SGHRS and YFSETQ. The CDR3 region has the DNA TGCGCCAGCAGCTCCACAGGTCACGGCCCCTATGGCTACACCTTC. Translation: CASSSTGHGPYGYTF. Full variable domain (rest looked up from reference TRBV5-1 and TRBJ1-2): KAGVTQTPRYLIKTRGQQVTLSCSPISGHRSVSWYQQTPGQGLQFLFEYFSETQRNKGNFPGRFSGRQFSNSRSEMNVSTLELGDSALYLCASSSTGHGPYGYTFGSGTRLTVV.

The chain employs TRBV21-1 and TRBJ2-7; TRBD1, the D gene given by the table, was not confirmed from the DNA. TRBV21-1 is annotated as a pseudogene. This CDR3 region has 20 residues. CDR3 sequence reads: CASSKGPSPRGQGEAAEQYF. CDR3 DNA: TGTGCCAGCAGCAAAGGCCCCTCCCCCAGGGGACAGGGGGAAGCCGCCGAGCAGTACTTC.

The chain recombines TRBV7-9 with TRBJ2-6, with a possible D match to TRBD1 (6 bases). Looked up from germline, CDR1 is SEHNR and CDR2 is FQNEAQ (reference sequence). This CDR3 spans 16 amino acids. The ends were cut back, 5 bases at V and 4 bases at J, with 15 bases in the middle. CDR3 residues: CASSARQVAGANVLTF. As DNA, the CDR3 is TGTGCCAGCAGCGCGAGACAGGTCGCCGGGGCCAACGTCCTGACTTTC.

The rearrangement joins TRBV14 to TRBJ1-1, with D perhaps TRBD1 (6 bases). Trimming took off 5 bases at V and 0 bases at J, with 25 bases between the two ends. Germline V gives CDR1 SGHDN, CDR2 FVKESK. CDR3 length: 19 residues. The CDR3 DNA follows: TGTGCCAGCAGCTACGACGTCGGGACATCCGGACCCATGAACACTGAAGCTTTCTTT. It specifies CASSYDVGTSGPMNTEAFF.

The chain has TRBV5-1 and TRBJ1-1; no reliable D call. Trimming removed 3 bases at V and 11 bases at J, with 17 bases between. The V gene's germline CDR1 is SGHRS and CDR2 YFSETQ. This CDR3 has 13 residues. CDR3 nucleotides: TGCGCCAGCAGCTCTTCGATGGTGAAGGAGGCTTTCTTT. This codes for CASSSSMVKEAFF.

This clone was detected once. The chain joins TRBV5-4 to TRBJ1-2; D may be TRBD1 (5 bases). There are 13 residues in the CDR3. Looked up from germline, CDR1 is SGHNT and CDR2 is YYREEE (reference sequence). The V end was cut by 0 bases, the J end by 2 bases, with 5 bases between. DNA for the CDR3: TGTGCCAGCAGCTTGGACAGGAACTATGGCTACACCTTC. Its translation is CASSLDRNYGYTF.

This chain joins TRBV4-1 and TRBJ2-7; 7 positions match TRBD1. V lost 1 base and J lost 2; bases outside the gene matches: 2. Germline CDR1 is MGHRA and CDR2 is YSYEKL. The CDR3 is made up of 14 amino acids. CDR3 sequence reads: CASSQGDSTYEQYF. Here the CDR3 DNA reads TGCGCCAGCAGCCAAGGGGACAGCACCTACGAGCAGTACTTC.

The rearrangement links TRBV5-1 to TRBJ2-2; 8 nucleotides agree with TRBD1. V was pared by 7 bases and J by 3 bases, with 11 bases of the junction left unmatched. The CDR3 is 16 amino acids. Germline CDR1 SGHRS, CDR2 YFSETQ. The CDR3 here is CASYPGGALYTGELFF. CDR3 nucleotide sequence: TGCGCCAGCTACCCAGGGGGCGCTTTGTACACCGGGGAGCTGTTTTTT.

The J gene is TRBJ2-1, the V gene TRBV5-5; tentatively, D is TRBD1 (6 bases). V was cut by 4 bases and J by 7 bases, with 15 bases left in between. The CDR3 has 14 residues. CDR1 and CDR2 from the germline V gene are SGHKS and YYEKEE (reference sequence). In DNA, the CDR3 is TGTGCCAGCAGCCAAGTGACAGGAACGAATGAGCAGTTCTTC. Translated, it gives CASSQVTGTNEQFF. The full variable domain, rest sourced from reference TRBV5-5 and TRBJ2-1, is DAGVTQSPTHLIKTRGQQVTLRCSPISGHKSVSWYQQVLGQGPQFIFQYYEKEERGRGNFPDRFSARQFPNYSSELNVNALLLGDSALYLCASSQVTGTNEQFFGPGTRLTVL.

The chain employs TRBV12-3 or TRBV12-4 and TRBJ2-1, with 8 bases fitting TRBD2. V lost 5 bases, J lost 8 bases, and 5 bases stayed unmatched. The CDR3 has 13 residues. In DNA, the CDR3 is TGTGCCAGCAGTAAGGGACTAGGGGATGAGCAGTTCTTC. Its translation: CASSKGLGDEQFF.

The gene calls are TRBV5-8 and TRBJ2-1; 9 nucleotides agree with TRBD1. Germline assignment: CDR1 SGHTS and CDR2 YDEGEE. V shed 4 bases and J 3 bases; nucleotides not matched to a gene: 17. CDR3 length equals 19 residues. Written as DNA, the CDR3 is TGTGCCAGCAGCCGGGATCCACAGGGGGCCCAACCAAGCTACAATGAGCAGTTCTTC. It is translated as CASSRDPQGAQPSYNEQFF.

The chain is built from TRBV6-1 and TRBJ1-3; possible D gene TRBD1, 6 bases. Germline V gene sequence: CDR1 MNHNS, CDR2 SASEGT. V was shortened by 1 base and J by 8 bases, with 18 bases between the two germline ends. The CDR3 is made up of 16 amino acids. The CDR3 here is CASSEEISGVVYTIYF. The CDR3 DNA sequence: TGTGCCAGCAGTGAAGAGATCTCAGGGGTTGTATACACCATATATTTT.

The gene calls are TRBV3-1 (or the pseudogene TRBV3-2) and TRBJ1-1; a possible D gene is TRBD1 (5 bases). Germline-derived CDR1 and CDR2 are LGHDT and YNNKEL (reference sequence). This CDR3 has 15 amino acids. The germline V and J ends were trimmed by 1 base and 3 bases, with 12 bases remaining between them. The CDR3 nucleotides read TGTGCCAGCAGCCAAGGGGGGGTCCCCCACACTGAAGCTTTCTTT. It is translated as CASSQGGVPHTEAFF.

This rearrangement joins TRBV19 to TRBJ2-5; TRBD1 is a possible D gene (5 bases). Germline V gene data show CDR1 as LNHDA and CDR2 as SQIVND (reference sequence). The CDR3 consists of 14 residues. Trimming cost V 4 bases and J 1 base, with 10 bases left between them. CDR3 DNA: TGTGCCAGTAGTAATGCAGGGTTCCAAGAGACCCAGTACTTC. Translation: CASSNAGFQETQYF. Full variable domain (rest looked up from reference TRBV19 and TRBJ2-5): DGGITQSPKYLFRKEGQNVTLSCEQNLNHDAMYWYRQDPGQGLRLIYYSQIVNDFQKGDIAEGYSVSREKKESFPLTVTSAQKNPTAFYLCASSNAGFQETQYFGPGTRLLVL.

This clone has a handful of counts. V is TRBV6-6 and J is TRBJ2-7; 12 bases map to TRBD2. The CDR3 is 20 amino acids. J was trimmed by 0 bases and V by 6 bases; bases with no gene match: 18. Germline CDR1 MNHNY, CDR2 SVGAGI (reference sequence). The CDR3 is CASSSTNALAGGRNSYEQYV. CDR3 DNA: TGTGCCAGCAGCTCAACAAACGCGCTAGCGGGGGGGCGGAACTCCTACGAGCAGTACGTC.

Only one count was recorded for this clone. An end of the junction does not agree with germline; a read error may underlie this. The chain couples TRBV6-1 to TRBJ1-1; 9 positions match TRBD1. Germline CDR1 is MNHNS and CDR2 is SASEGT. The CDR3 length is 14 residues. The CDR3 reads CASREDRGWTEAFF. The CDR3 DNA reads as TGTGCCAGCAGGGAAGACAGGGGGTGGACTGAAGCTTTCTTT.

The V gene is TRBV12-5, the J gene TRBJ1-1; D is possibly TRBD1 (5 bases). The CDR3 spans 15 residues. Germline-derived CDR1 and CDR2 are LGHNT and FRNRAP. V lost 4 bases to trimming and J lost 4 bases, with 16 bases between them. The DNA for the CDR3 is TGTGCTAGTGGTTCCATGACTAGGGGTGGCACTGAAGCTTTCTTT. This gives the protein CASGSMTRGGTEAFF.

This clone was found once. This rearrangement joins TRBV2 to TRBJ1-2; D is possibly TRBD1 (6 bases). Germline CDR1 and CDR2: SNHLY and FYNNEI. This CDR3 has 13 amino acids. With 6 bases removed from V and 4 bases from J, the gap between germline ends came to 12 bases. The CDR3 sequence: CASSRDMSYGYTF. In DNA, the CDR3 is TGTGCCAGCAGCCGGGACATGAGCTATGGCTACACCTTC. The variable domain in full, with the rest retrieved from reference TRBV2 and TRBJ1-2, is EPEVTQTPSHQVTQMGQEVILRCVPISNHLYFYWYRQILGQKVEFLVSFYNNEISEKSEIFDDQFSVERPDGSNFTLKIRSTKLEDSAMYFCASSRDMSYGYTFGSGTRLTVV.

CDR3 in amino acids: CANPTGRSYEQYV. For the CDR3, the DNA is TGCGCCAACCCGACAGGGAGATCCTACGAGCAGTACGTC. The chain uses TRBV10-1 and TRBJ2-7, with 7 positions matching TRBD1. From germline, CDR1 is WNHNN and CDR2 SYGVQD (reference sequence). The V segment lost 10 bases and the J segment 1 base; nucleotides outside the gene matches: 7. The CDR3 covers 13 residues.

This chain connects TRBV24-1 to TRBJ2-1, with 14 bases aligning to TRBD2. This CDR3 contains 17 residues. Trimming cost V 3 bases and J 10 bases; bases outside gene matches: 10. Germline lookup yields CDR1 KGHDR and CDR2 SFDVKD. In nucleotides, the CDR3 is TGTGCCACCAGTGATCCCTCCGGACTAGCGGGGGGAGAAGAGCAGTTCTTC. Protein product: CATSDPSGLAGGEEQFF.

The rearrangement joins TRBV7-2 to TRBJ1-1; possibly TRBD1 for D (5 bases). V was cut by 5 bases and J by 0 bases, with 16 bases left in between. From germline, CDR1 is SGHTA and CDR2 FQGNSA. The CDR3 has 16 residues. CDR3 in DNA: TGTGCCAGCAGCGGTGAGCTTAGGGGTCTGAACACTGAAGCTTTCTTT. Translating gives CASSGELRGLNTEAFF.

This sequence joins TRBV19 and TRBJ1-2, with a tentative D call TRBD1 (5 bases). Germline loops: CDR1 LNHDA, CDR2 SQIVND (reference sequence). Trimming pared 8 bases from V and 8 bases from J, leaving 18 bases between. CDR3 length: 13 residues. Written as DNA, the CDR3 is TGTGCCAGTCGCCGGGCGGGGGAAGACGGCTACACCTTC. This sequence encodes CASRRAGEDGYTF.

V gene TRBV12-5 combines with J gene TRBJ2-5; D unresolved. The CDR3 runs 16 residues. Germline V gene data show CDR1 as LGHNT and CDR2 as FRNRAP. The V end was cut by 7 bases, the J end by 5 bases, with 23 bases between. CDR3 DNA sequence: TGTGCTAGTGCCCTCGTCCCCGCGATCCAGGTGGAGACCCAGTACTTC. Its translation is CASALVPAIQVETQYF. The whole variable domain, filled in from reference TRBV12-5 and TRBJ2-5, reads DARVTQTPRHKVTEMGQEVTMRCQPILGHNTVFWYRQTMMQGLELLAYFRNRAPLDDSGMPKDRFSAEMPDATLATLKIQPSEPRDSAVYFCASALVPAIQVETQYFGPGTRLLVL.

CDR3 coding DNA: TGTGCCAGCAGTAGACAGAACTTTTCACCCCTCCACTTT. It yields the protein CASSRQNFSPLHF. This rearrangement joins TRBV28 to TRBJ1-6; perhaps TRBD1 as D (5 bases). This CDR3 has 13 residues. Germline V gene lookup returns CDR1 MDHEN and CDR2 SYDVKM. V lost 5 bases to trimming and J lost 9 bases, with 11 bases between them.